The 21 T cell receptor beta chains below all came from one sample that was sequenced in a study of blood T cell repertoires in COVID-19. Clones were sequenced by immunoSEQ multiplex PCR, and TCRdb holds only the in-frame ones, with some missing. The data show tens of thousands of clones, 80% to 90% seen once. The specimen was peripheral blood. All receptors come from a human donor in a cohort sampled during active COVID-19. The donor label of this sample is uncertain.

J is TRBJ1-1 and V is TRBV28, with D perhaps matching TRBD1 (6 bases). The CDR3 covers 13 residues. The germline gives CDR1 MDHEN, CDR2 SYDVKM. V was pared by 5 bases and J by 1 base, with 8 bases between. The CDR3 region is CASSGQPNTEAFF. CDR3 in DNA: TGTGCCAGCAGTGGACAGCCGAACACTGAAGCTTTCTTT.

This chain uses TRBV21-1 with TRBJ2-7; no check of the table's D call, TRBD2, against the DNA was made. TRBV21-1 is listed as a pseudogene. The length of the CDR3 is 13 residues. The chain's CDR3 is CASSTPHYYEQYF. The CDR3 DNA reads TGTGCCAGCAGCACCCCACACTACTACGAGCAGTACTTC.

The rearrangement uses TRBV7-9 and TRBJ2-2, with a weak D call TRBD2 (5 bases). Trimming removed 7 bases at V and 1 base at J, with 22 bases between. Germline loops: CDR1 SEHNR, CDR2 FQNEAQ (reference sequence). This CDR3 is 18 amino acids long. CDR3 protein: CASTPSRGPYRNTGELFF. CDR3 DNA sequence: TGTGCCAGCACCCCTTCAAGAGGGCCCTATCGGAACACCGGGGAGCTGTTTTTT.

CDR3 amino acids: CASSIAASGARETQYF. CDR3 sequence (DNA): TGTGCCAGTAGTATAGCGGCTAGCGGGGCTCGAGAGACCCAGTACTTC. This chain links TRBV19 with TRBJ2-5; 9 bases align to TRBD2. The trim removed 1 base at V and 4 bases at J, leaving 7 bases unmatched. This CDR3 spans 16 amino acids. Germline V gene data show CDR1 as LNHDA and CDR2 as SQIVND (reference sequence).

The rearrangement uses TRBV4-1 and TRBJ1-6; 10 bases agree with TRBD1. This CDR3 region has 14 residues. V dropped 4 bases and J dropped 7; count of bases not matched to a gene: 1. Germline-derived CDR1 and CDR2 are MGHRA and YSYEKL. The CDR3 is CASSRDRGNSPLHF. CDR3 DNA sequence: TGCGCCAGCAGCCGGGACAGGGGAAATTCACCCCTCCACTTT.

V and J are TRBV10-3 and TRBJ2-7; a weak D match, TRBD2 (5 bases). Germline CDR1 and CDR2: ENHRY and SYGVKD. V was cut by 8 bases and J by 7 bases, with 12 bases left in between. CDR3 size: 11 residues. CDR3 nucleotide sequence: TGTGCCATCGGAGGAGTGGGAGAGCAGTACTTC. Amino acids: CAIGGVGEQYF.

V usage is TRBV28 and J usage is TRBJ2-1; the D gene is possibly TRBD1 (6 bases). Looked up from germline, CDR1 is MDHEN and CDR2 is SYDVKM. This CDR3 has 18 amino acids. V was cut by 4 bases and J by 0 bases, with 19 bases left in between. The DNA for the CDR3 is TGTGCCAGCAGTTCCCCTACAGGAGACAGGCTCTCCTACAATGAGCAGTTCTTC. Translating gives CASSSPTGDRLSYNEQFF.

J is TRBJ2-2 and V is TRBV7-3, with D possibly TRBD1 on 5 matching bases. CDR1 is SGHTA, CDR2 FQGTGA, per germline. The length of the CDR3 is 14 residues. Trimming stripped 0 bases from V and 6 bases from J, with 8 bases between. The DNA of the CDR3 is TGTGCCAGCAGCTTAACTGCAGGGTCCGGGGAGCTGTTTTTT. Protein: CASSLTAGSGELFF.

In nucleotides, the CDR3 is TGTGCCAGCAGTTACCAAAGCAGGGGCAACACCGGGGAGCTGTTTTTT. As protein: CASSYQSRGNTGELFF. This chain uses TRBV6-5 with TRBJ2-2, with a weak D call TRBD1 (6 bases). Germline V CDR1 and CDR2: MNHEY, SVGAGI. Trimming stripped 2 bases from V and 2 bases from J, with 12 bases between. The CDR3 is 16 amino acids.

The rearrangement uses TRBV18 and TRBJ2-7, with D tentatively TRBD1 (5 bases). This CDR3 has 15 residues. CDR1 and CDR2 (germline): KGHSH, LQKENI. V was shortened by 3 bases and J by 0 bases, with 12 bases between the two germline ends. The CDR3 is CASSPGLFSSYEQYF. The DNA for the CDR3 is TGTGCCAGCTCACCGGGGCTTTTCTCCTCCTACGAGCAGTACTTC.

This CDR3 is CASSLDRYEQYF. CDR3 nucleotides: TGTGCCAGCAGCCTGGACAGGTACGAGCAGTACTTC. The chain links TRBV5-4 to TRBJ2-7; 7 positions agree with TRBD1. The CDR3 has 12 residues. In germline, CDR1 is SGHNT, CDR2 YYREEE (reference sequence). V shed 4 bases, J shed 4 bases, and the junction held 2 bases outside the gene matches. Variable domain in full (rest from reference TRBV5-4 and TRBJ2-7): ETGVTQSPTHLIKTRGQQVTLRCSSQSGHNTVSWYQQALGQGPQFIFQYYREEENGRGNFPPRFSGLQFPNYSSELNVNALELDDSALYLCASSLDRYEQYFGPGTRLTVT.

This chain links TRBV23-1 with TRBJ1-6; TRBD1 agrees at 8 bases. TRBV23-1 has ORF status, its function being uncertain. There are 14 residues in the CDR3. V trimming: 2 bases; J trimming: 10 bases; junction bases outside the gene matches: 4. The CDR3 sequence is CASSQDRGRSPLHF. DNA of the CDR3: TGCGCCAGCAGTCAAGACAGGGGTAGGTCACCCCTCCACTTT.

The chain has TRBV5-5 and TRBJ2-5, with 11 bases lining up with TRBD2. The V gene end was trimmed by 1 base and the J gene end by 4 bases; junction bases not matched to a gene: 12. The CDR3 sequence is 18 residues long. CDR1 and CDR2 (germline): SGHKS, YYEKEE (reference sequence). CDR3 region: CASSLTSGGPSIGETQYF. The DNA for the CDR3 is TGTGCCAGCAGCTTGACTAGCGGGGGCCCAAGCATTGGAGAGACCCAGTACTTC.

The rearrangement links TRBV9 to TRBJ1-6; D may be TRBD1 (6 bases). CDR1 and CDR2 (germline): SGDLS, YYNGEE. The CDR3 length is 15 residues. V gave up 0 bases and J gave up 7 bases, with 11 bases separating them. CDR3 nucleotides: TGTGCCAGCAGCGTAGTTCCGGACAGCAATTCACCCCTCCACTTT. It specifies CASSVVPDSNSPLHF.

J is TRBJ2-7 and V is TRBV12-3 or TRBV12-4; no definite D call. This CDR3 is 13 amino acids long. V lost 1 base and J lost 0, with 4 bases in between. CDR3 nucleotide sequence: TGTGCCAGCAGTTTAGACAGCTCCTACGAGCAGTACTTC. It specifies CASSLDSSYEQYF.

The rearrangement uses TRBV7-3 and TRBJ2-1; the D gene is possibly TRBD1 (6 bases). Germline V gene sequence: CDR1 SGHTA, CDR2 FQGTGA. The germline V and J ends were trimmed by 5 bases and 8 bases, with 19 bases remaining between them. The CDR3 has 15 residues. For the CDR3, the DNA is TGTGCCAGCAGCCCAACCCCGGGACAAAACGATGAGCAGTTCTTC. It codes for CASSPTPGQNDEQFF.

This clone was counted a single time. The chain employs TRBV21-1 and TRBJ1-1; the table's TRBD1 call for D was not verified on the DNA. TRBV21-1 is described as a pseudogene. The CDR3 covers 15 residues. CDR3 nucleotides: TGTGCCAGCAGCAATTGCGAACAGCCGAACACTGAAGCTTTCTTT. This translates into CASSNCEQPNTEAFF.

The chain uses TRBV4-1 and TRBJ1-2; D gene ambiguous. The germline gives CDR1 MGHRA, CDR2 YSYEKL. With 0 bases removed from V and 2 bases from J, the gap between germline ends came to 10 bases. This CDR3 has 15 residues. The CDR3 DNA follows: TGCGCCAGCAGCCAAGATACGGTCGGGAACTATGGCTACACCTTC. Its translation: CASSQDTVGNYGYTF.

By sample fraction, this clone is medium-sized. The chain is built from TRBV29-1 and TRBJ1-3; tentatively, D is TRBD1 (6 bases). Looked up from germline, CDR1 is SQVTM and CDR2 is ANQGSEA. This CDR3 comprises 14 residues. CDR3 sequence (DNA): TGCAGTACCCCGACAGGTAGCTCTGGAAACACCATATATTTT. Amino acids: CSTPTGSSGNTIYF.

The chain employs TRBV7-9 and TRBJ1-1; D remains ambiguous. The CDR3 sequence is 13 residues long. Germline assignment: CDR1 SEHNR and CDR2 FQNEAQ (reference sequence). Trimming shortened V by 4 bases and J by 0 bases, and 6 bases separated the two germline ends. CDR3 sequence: CASSSQVNTEAFF. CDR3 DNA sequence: TGTGCCAGCAGCTCTCAGGTGAACACTGAAGCTTTCTTT.

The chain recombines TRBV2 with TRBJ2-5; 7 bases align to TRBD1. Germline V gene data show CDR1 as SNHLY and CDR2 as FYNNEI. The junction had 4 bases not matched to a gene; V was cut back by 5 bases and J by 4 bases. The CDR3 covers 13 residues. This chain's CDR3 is CASSLDRAETQYF. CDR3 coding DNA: TGTGCCAGCAGTCTAGACAGGGCAGAGACCCAGTACTTC.